Described below is a single T cell receptor beta chain sequence and its context. TCRdb's table, derived via immunoSEQ multiplex PCR, lists solely in-frame clones and lacks some. The sample carries over 100,000 clones, about 89% recorded once. The germline V gene encodes CDR1 LNHDA and CDR2 SQIVND (reference sequence). The germline V and J ends were trimmed by 3 bases and 1 base, with 15 bases remaining between them. The length of the CDR3 is 17 residues. These data originate in a study of blood T cell repertoires in COVID-19. This chain links TRBV19 with TRBJ2-2, with D unresolved. Sequenced: peripheral blood. The source of this sequence is a man aged 35-49 years with acute or convalescent COVID-19. For the CDR3, the DNA is TGTGCCAGTAGTATGGTGAAGTGGGCAGGGAACACCGGGGAGCTGTTTTTT. As protein: CASSMVKWAGNTGELFF.